This T cell receptor (beta chain) originates from a study of T cell responses to AZD1222 COVID-19 vaccine. Whether given at about 4 or about 12 weeks, second doses were pooled. The repertoire was sequenced with immunoSEQ multiplex PCR; TCRdb's copy has only in-frame clones and lacks some. The data show about 120,000 clones, roughly 92% seen once. V was pared by 3 bases and J by 3 bases, with 12 bases between. Germline-derived CDR1 and CDR2 are MNHEY and SMNVEV (reference sequence). This CDR3 is 15 amino acids long. This sequence joins TRBV27 and TRBJ1-5, with D uncertain. This receptor was taken from an adult who received the AZD1222 COVID-19 vaccine. The source material was peripheral blood, sampled 28 days after the second AZD1222 dose. This CDR3 is CASSLEGSDNQPQHF. As DNA, the CDR3 is TGTGCCAGCAGTTTGGAGGGAAGTGACAATCAGCCCCAGCATTTT.